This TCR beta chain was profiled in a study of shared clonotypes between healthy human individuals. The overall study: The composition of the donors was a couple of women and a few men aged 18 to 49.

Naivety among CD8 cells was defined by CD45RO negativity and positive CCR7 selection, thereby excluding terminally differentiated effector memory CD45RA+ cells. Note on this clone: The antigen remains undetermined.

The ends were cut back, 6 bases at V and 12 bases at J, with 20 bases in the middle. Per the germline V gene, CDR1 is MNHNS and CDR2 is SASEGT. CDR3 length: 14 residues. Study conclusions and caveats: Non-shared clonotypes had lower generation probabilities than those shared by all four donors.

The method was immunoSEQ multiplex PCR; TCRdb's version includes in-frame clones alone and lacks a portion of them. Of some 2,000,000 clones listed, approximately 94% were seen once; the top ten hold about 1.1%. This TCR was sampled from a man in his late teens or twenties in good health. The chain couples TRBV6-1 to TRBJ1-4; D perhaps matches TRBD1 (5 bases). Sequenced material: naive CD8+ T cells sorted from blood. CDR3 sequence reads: CASRGVDFFLELFF. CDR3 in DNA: TGTGCCAGCAGAGGGGTGGACTTCTTTTTAGAACTGTTTTTT.